These 23 T cell receptor beta chains share one sample of origin, sequenced in a study of blood T cell repertoires in COVID-19. Measured with immunoSEQ multiplex PCR; TCRdb has only the in-frame clones, and not every one. Of 450,000 or so clones listed, over 85% are singletons. Sequencing used peripheral blood. The origin of the receptors is a man younger than 35 with COVID-19, enrolled during active disease.

This chain connects TRBV5-1 to TRBJ1-1, with D unclear. There are 14 residues in the CDR3. Germline V lookup: CDR1 SGHRS, CDR2 YFSETQ. Deletions cut 2 bases from V and 1 base from J, with 9 bases between. The CDR3 loop is CASSFNGPNTEAFF. CDR3 nucleotide sequence: TGCGCCAGCAGCTTCAACGGTCCGAACACTGAAGCTTTCTTT.

The chain employs TRBV25-1 and TRBJ1-1; 9 bases fit TRBD1. V shed 3 bases, J shed 0 bases, and the junction held 5 bases outside the gene matches. The V gene's germline CDR1 is MGHDK and CDR2 SYGVNS. This CDR3 spans 16 amino acids. CDR3 residues: CASSDGQGSLNTEAFF. The CDR3 DNA sequence: TGTGCCAGCAGTGACGGACAGGGGAGTTTGAACACTGAAGCTTTCTTT.

As to this clone: The sample holds other DNA sequences that translate to the same CDR3. V gene TRBV7-3 combines with J gene TRBJ2-3; the match to TRBD2 covers 12 bases. The CDR3 has 14 residues. CDR1 SGHTA and CDR2 FQGTGA come from the germline V gene. The V and J ends lost 5 bases and 7 bases, in that order; junction bases with no gene match: 4. The CDR3 here is CASSLGLAGNTQYF. CDR3 sequence (DNA): TGTGCCAGCAGCCTAGGACTAGCGGGGAATACGCAGTATTTT.

J is TRBJ2-7 and V is TRBV23-1, with D maybe TRBD1 (7 bases). TRBV23-1 is an ORF, with its function uncertain. V lost 5 bases and J 4 bases, leaving 18 bases between the germline ends. This CDR3 contains 15 residues. The CDR3, as DNA: TGCGCCAGCAGTTGGCCCCTGGCAGGGGGGTACGAGCAGTACTTC. This sequence encodes CASSWPLAGGYEQYF.

V gene TRBV6-5 combines with J gene TRBJ1-3, with 9 bases lining up with TRBD1. The trim removed 0 bases at V and 4 bases at J, leaving 4 bases unmatched. The germline V gene encodes CDR1 MNHEY and CDR2 SVGAGI. CDR3 length equals 16 residues. CDR3 bases: TGTGCCAGCAGTTACTCCGGGACAGGGAAAGGAAACACCATATATTTT. Residues: CASSYSGTGKGNTIYF.

The genes are TRBV13 and TRBJ2-4; TRBD1 matches at 10 bases. Germline V gene sequence: CDR1 PRHDT, CDR2 FYEKMQ (reference sequence). The length of the CDR3 is 18 residues. V was pared by 6 bases and J by 1 base, with 12 bases of the junction left unmatched. The CDR3 DNA sequence: TGTGCCAGCAGTCTACTAAGCGGGACAGGGGCCGCCAAAAACATTCAGTACTTC. Amino acid sequence: CASSLLSGTGAAKNIQYF.

This chain connects TRBV7-3 to TRBJ2-1; 8 bases are shared with TRBD2. CDR1 is SGHTA, CDR2 FQGTGA, per germline. The CDR3 length is 16 residues. V was clipped by 0 bases and J by 3 bases; unmatched bases: 4. The CDR3 loop reads CASSLTGGGNYNEQFF. CDR3 DNA sequence: TGTGCCAGCAGCTTAACCGGCGGGGGGAACTACAATGAGCAGTTCTTC. The full variable domain, its missing parts supplied by reference TRBV7-3 and TRBJ2-1, is GAGVSQTPSNKVTEKGKYVELRCDPISGHTALYWYRQSLGQGPEFLIYFQGTGAADDSGLPNDRFFAVRPEGSVSTLKIQRTERGDSAVYLCASSLTGGGNYNEQFFGPGTRLTVL.

V usage is TRBV4-1 and J usage is TRBJ2-7; 10 bases map to TRBD2. V trimming: 1 base; J trimming: 6 bases; junction bases outside the gene matches: 0. Germline CDR1 reads MGHRA; CDR2 reads YSYEKL. This CDR3 is 13 amino acids long. The CDR3 spells CASSQGLAGEQYF. CDR3 nucleotides: TGCGCCAGCAGCCAAGGACTAGCGGGCGAGCAGTACTTC.

This clone was counted only a few times. This chain connects TRBV7-2 to TRBJ1-2; a weak D match, TRBD1 (5 bases). The CDR3 sequence is 14 residues long. Germline V gene lookup returns CDR1 SGHTA and CDR2 FQGNSA. Trimming cost V 7 bases and J 0 bases, with 12 bases left between them. The CDR3 sequence: CASTSTDSNYGYTF. Here the CDR3 DNA reads TGTGCCAGCACCTCGACAGATTCTAACTATGGCTACACCTTC.

The V and J genes are TRBV10-1 and TRBJ2-2; 13 bases match TRBD2. This CDR3 has 18 amino acids. Germline CDR1 is WNHNN and CDR2 is SYGVQD (reference sequence). Losses at the gene ends were 2 bases for V and 4 bases for J; bases not matched to a gene: 7. The CDR3 sequence is CASSETGLAGAFTGELFF. CDR3 in DNA: TGCGCCAGCAGTGAGACCGGACTAGCGGGAGCCTTCACCGGGGAGCTGTTTTTT.

The V and J genes are TRBV2 and TRBJ2-3; possibly TRBD2 for D (5 bases). CDR1 is SNHLY and CDR2 is FYNNEI in the germline V gene. Trimming removed 4 bases at V and 1 base at J, with 12 bases between. This CDR3 region has 15 residues. CDR3 sequence: CASSVGVGGTDTQYF. The CDR3 DNA reads as TGTGCCAGCAGTGTTGGGGTCGGGGGCACAGATACGCAGTATTTT.

This clone was counted only a few times. V and J are TRBV9 and TRBJ2-1; 7 nucleotides agree with TRBD2. The ends lost 4 bases at V and 4 bases at J; junction bases unmatched: 14. CDR3 length equals 17 residues. Per germline, CDR1 SGDLS and CDR2 YYNGEE. CDR3 sequence: CASSSPHGLEYYNEQFF. In DNA form, the CDR3 reads TGTGCCAGCAGCTCACCCCATGGACTAGAGTATTACAATGAGCAGTTCTTC.

The rearrangement joins TRBV11-3 to TRBJ2-2; D is perhaps TRBD1 (6 bases). The CDR3 length is 16 residues. The V gene lost 5 bases and the J gene lost 0 bases, with 13 bases spanning the gap. CDR1 is SGHNT, CDR2 YENEEA, per germline. The CDR3, as DNA: TGTGCCAGCAGCCCGAGGGGGTTGACGAACACCGGGGAGCTGTTTTTT. Protein: CASSPRGLTNTGELFF. Based on the CDR3 plus reference TRBV11-3 and TRBJ2-2, the full variable domain is EAGVVQSPRYKIIEKKQPVAFWCNPISGHNTLYWYLQNLGQGPELLIRYENEEAVDDSQLPKDRFSAERLKGVDSTLKIQPAELGDSAVYLCASSPRGLTNTGELFFGEGSRLTVL.

The chain has TRBV29-1 and TRBJ2-2; TRBD2 agrees at 12 bases. Germline-derived CDR1 and CDR2 are SQVTM and ANQGSEA. There are 14 residues in the CDR3. The J segment lost 3 bases and the V segment lost 6 bases, leaving 2 bases of the junction unmatched. DNA for the CDR3: TGCAGCGTACGACTAGCGGGAGACACCGGGGAGCTGTTTTTT. It specifies CSVRLAGDTGELFF.

The rearrangement links TRBV28 to TRBJ2-4; 13 bases map to TRBD2. Per germline, CDR1 MDHEN and CDR2 SYDVKM. J was trimmed by 8 bases and V by 7 bases; bases with no gene match: 8. The CDR3 extends over 15 amino acids. CDR3 bases: TGTGCCAGCACCGTGACTAGCGGGAGGTCGTACATTCAGTACTTC. Its protein product is CASTVTSGRSYIQYF.

The rearrangement joins TRBV24-1 to TRBJ2-5; TRBD2 agrees at 8 bases. The germline CDR1 and CDR2 sequences are KGHDR and SFDVKD. The CDR3 has 17 residues. J gave up 4 bases and V 3 bases, and 12 bases lay outside the gene matches. The CDR3 spells CATSDRRAGVAGETQYF. The CDR3, as DNA: TGTGCCACCAGTGATCGAAGAGCGGGAGTTGCGGGAGAGACCCAGTACTTC.

J is TRBJ1-6 and V is TRBV19; maybe TRBD1 (5 bases). Trimming took off 5 bases at V and 1 base at J, with 12 bases between the two ends. The CDR3 has 16 amino acids. CDR1 and CDR2 (germline): LNHDA, SQIVND (reference sequence). The CDR3 bases are TGTGCCAGTAGTCCCTCCCGGGGGTCCTATAATTCACCCCTCCACTTT. Its translation is CASSPSRGSYNSPLHF.

This clone was seen just once. The chain is built from TRBV18 and TRBJ2-5; D is possibly TRBD2 (5 bases). CDR3 size: 14 residues. Deletions cut 2 bases from V and 5 bases from J, with 12 bases between. Germline lookup yields CDR1 KGHSH and CDR2 LQKENI. The CDR3 here is CASSPSRASETQYF. CDR3 nucleotides: TGTGCCAGCTCACCATCGAGGGCGAGTGAGACCCAGTACTTC.

The chain recombines TRBV7-9 with TRBJ2-7, with D possibly TRBD1 on 5 matching bases. The CDR3 spans 13 residues. V shed 2 bases and J shed 5 bases, with 10 bases lying between them. Per germline, CDR1 SEHNR and CDR2 FQNEAQ (reference sequence). Here the CDR3 reads CASSLSGINEQYF. CDR3 nucleotides: TGTGCCAGCAGCTTATCAGGGATCAACGAGCAGTACTTC.

This chain uses TRBV27 with TRBJ1-2; perhaps TRBD1 as D (5 bases). The CDR3 spans 14 residues. Trimming stripped 3 bases from V and 2 bases from J, with 10 bases between. Per germline, CDR1 MNHEY and CDR2 SMNVEV (reference sequence). CDR3 coding DNA: TGTGCCAGCAGTTTTGCACAGGCGAACTATGGCTACACCTTC. Protein: CASSFAQANYGYTF.

The rearrangement links TRBV7-9 to TRBJ2-1, with 9 bases matching TRBD2. CDR1 is SEHNR, CDR2 FQNEAQ, per germline (reference sequence). The CDR3 spans 16 residues. The V and J ends lost 5 bases and 1 base, in that order; junction bases with no gene match: 6. The CDR3 DNA is TGTGCCAGCAGCCCCCCCACTAGCGGGTCCTACAATGAGCAGTTCTTC. Translated: CASSPPTSGSYNEQFF. Full variable domain (remainder filled in from reference TRBV7-9 and TRBJ2-1): DTGVSQNPRHKITKRGQNVTFRCDPISEHNRLYWYRQTLGQGPEFLTYFQNEAQLEKSRLLSDRFSAERPKGSFSTLEIQRTEQGDSAMYLCASSPPTSGSYNEQFFGPGTRLTVL.

The chain joins TRBV5-6 to TRBJ2-1, with no clear D. Trimming removed 0 bases at V and 1 base at J, with 11 bases between. The CDR3 has 16 residues. Looked up from germline, CDR1 is SGHDT and CDR2 is YYEEEE. The CDR3: CASSLGPRSSYNEQFF. CDR3 nucleotide sequence: TGTGCCAGCAGCTTGGGGCCTAGATCTTCCTACAATGAGCAGTTCTTC.

The gene calls are TRBV9 and TRBJ1-3; D may be TRBD1 (6 bases). The germline CDR1 and CDR2 sequences are SGDLS and YYNGEE. CDR3 length: 16 residues. Trimming left V 0 bases short and J 0 bases short, with 10 bases between. CDR3 protein: CASSVGGHNSGNTIYF. The DNA of the CDR3 is TGTGCCAGCAGCGTAGGGGGACACAACTCTGGAAACACCATATATTTT.